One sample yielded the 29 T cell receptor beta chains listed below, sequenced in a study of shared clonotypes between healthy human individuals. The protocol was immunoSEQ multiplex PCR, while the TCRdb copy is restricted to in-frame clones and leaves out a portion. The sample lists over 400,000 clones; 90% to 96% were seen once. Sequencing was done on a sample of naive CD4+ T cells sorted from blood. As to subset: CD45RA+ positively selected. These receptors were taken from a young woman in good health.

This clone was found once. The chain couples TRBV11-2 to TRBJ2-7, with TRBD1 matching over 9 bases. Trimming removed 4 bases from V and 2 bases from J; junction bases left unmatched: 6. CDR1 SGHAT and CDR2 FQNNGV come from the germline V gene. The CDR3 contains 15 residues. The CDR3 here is CASSSLTGGTYEQYF. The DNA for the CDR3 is TGTGCCAGCAGCTCTTTGACAGGGGGAACCTACGAGCAGTACTTC.

In DNA, the CDR3 is TGTGCCAGCAGTTTACATAACTCTGGAAACACCATATATTTT. Protein sequence: CASSLHNSGNTIYF. The chain employs TRBV28 and TRBJ1-3, with D uncertain. CDR3 length: 14 amino acids. CDR1 MDHEN and CDR2 SYDVKM come from the germline V gene. Trimming removed 2 bases from V and 0 bases from J, with 5 bases in between. The whole variable domain, remainder taken from reference TRBV28 and TRBJ1-3, is DVKVTQSSRYLVKRTGEKVFLECVQDMDHENMFWYRQDPGLGLRLIYFSYDVKMKEKGDIPEGYSVSREKKERFSLILESASTNQTSMYLCASSLHNSGNTIYFGEGSWLTVV.

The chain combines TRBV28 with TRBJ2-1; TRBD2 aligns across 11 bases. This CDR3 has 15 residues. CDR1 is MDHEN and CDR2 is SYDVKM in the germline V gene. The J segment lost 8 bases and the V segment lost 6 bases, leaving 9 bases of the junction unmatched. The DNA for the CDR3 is TGTGCCAGCAGGCATTATAGCGGGAGGGGGGATGAGCAGTTCTTC. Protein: CASRHYSGRGDEQFF.

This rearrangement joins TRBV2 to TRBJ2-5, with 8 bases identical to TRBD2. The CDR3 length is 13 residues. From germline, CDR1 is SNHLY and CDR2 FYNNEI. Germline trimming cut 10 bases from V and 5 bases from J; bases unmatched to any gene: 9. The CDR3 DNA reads TGTGCCATACAAACTAGCGGTGGCGAGACCCAGTACTTC. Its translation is CAIQTSGGETQYF.

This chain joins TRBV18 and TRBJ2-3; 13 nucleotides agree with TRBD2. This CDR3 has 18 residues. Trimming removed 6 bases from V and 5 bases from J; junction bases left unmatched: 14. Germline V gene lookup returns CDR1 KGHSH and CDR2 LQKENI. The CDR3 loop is CASSADSGLAGAKDTQYF. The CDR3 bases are TGTGCCAGCTCCGCGGACAGTGGACTAGCGGGAGCGAAAGATACGCAGTATTTT.

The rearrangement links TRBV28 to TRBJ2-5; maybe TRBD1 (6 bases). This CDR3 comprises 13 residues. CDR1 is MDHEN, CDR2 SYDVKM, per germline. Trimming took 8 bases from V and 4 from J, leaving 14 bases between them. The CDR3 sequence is CASRYRVGETQYF. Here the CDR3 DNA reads TGTGCCAGCCGATACAGGGTTGGAGAGACCCAGTACTTC. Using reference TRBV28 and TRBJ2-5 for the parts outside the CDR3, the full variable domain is DVKVTQSSRYLVKRTGEKVFLECVQDMDHENMFWYRQDPGLGLRLIYFSYDVKMKEKGDIPEGYSVSREKKERFSLILESASTNQTSMYLCASRYRVGETQYFGPGTRLLVL.

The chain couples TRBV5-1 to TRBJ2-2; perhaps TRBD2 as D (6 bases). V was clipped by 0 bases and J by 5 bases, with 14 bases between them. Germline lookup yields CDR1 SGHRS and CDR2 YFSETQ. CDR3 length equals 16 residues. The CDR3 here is CASSLAGGVGTGELFF. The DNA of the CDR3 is TGCGCCAGCAGCTTGGCCGGGGGAGTGGGAACCGGGGAGCTGTTTTTT.

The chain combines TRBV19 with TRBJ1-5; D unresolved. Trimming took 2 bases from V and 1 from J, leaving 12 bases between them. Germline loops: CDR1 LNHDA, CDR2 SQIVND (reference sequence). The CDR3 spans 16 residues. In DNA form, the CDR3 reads TGTGCCAGTAGTATAACCGCCAGCCCGAGCAATCAGCCCCAGCATTTT. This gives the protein CASSITASPSNQPQHF.

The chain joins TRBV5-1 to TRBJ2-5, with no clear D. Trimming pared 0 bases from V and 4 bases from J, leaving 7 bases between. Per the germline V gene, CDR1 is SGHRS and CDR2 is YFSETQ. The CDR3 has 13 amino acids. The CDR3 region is CASSLAGRETQYF. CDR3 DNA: TGCGCCAGCAGCTTGGCCGGGCGAGAGACCCAGTACTTC.

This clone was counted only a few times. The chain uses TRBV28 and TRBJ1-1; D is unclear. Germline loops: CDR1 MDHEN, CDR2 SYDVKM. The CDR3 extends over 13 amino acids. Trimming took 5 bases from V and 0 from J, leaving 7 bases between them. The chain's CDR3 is CASSHEMNTEAFF. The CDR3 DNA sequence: TGTGCCAGCAGTCACGAGATGAACACTGAAGCTTTCTTT.

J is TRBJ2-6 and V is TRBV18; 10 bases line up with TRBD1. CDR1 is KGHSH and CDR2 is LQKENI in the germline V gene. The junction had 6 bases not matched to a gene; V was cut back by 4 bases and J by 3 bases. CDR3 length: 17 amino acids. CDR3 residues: CASSHRQGADGANVLTF. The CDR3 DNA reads TGTGCCAGCTCACACCGACAGGGGGCTGATGGGGCCAACGTCCTGACTTTC.

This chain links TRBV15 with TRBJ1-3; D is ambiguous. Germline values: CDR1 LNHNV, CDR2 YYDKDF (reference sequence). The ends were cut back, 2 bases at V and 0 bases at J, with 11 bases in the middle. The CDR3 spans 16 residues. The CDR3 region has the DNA TGTGCCACCAGCAGATCTGACTATGCCTCTGGAAACACCATATATTTT. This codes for CATSRSDYASGNTIYF.

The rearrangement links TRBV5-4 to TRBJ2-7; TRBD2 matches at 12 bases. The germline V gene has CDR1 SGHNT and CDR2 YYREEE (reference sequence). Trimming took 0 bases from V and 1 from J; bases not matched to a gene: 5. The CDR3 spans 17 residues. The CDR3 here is CASSLDLTSGSSYEQYF. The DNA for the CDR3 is TGTGCCAGCAGCTTGGACCTGACTAGCGGGAGTTCCTACGAGCAGTACTTC.

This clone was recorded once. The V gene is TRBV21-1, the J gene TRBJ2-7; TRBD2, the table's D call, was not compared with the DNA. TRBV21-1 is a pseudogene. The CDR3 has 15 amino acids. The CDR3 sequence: CASSKRLADTYEQYF. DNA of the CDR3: TGTGCCAGCAGCAAACGGCTAGCGGATACCTACGAGCAGTACTTC.

DNA for the CDR3: TGTGCCAGTAGGGCGGACCTGAACACTGAAGCTTTCTTT. It specifies CASRADLNTEAFF. The chain couples TRBV19 to TRBJ1-1; D gene unclear. This CDR3 has 13 amino acids. V was shortened by 6 bases and J by 0 bases, with 8 bases between the two germline ends. The germline gives CDR1 LNHDA, CDR2 SQIVND (reference sequence).

The CDR3 DNA reads TGTGCCAGCTCACGGGGACAGGAGTGGAACTATGGCTACACCTTC. Amino acids: CASSRGQEWNYGYTF. The genes are TRBV18 and TRBJ1-2; 8 positions agree with TRBD1. With 4 bases clipped from V and 2 bases from J, the junction kept 6 bases outside the gene matches. Looked up from germline, CDR1 is KGHSH and CDR2 is LQKENI. CDR3 length: 15 amino acids. The full variable domain, rest sourced from reference TRBV18 and TRBJ1-2, is NAGVMQNPRHLVRRRGQEARLRCSPMKGHSHVYWYRQLPEEGLKFMVYLQKENIIDESGMPKERFSAEFPKEGPSILRIQQVVRGDSAAYFCASSRGQEWNYGYTFGSGTRLTVV.

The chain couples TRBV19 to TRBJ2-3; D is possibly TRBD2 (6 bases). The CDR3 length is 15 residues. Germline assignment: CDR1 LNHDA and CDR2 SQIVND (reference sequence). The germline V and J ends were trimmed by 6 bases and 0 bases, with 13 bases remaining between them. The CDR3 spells CASRPSATSTDTQYF. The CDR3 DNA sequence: TGTGCCAGTAGACCTAGCGCGACTAGCACAGATACGCAGTATTTT. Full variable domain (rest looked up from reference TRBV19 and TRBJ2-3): DGGITQSPKYLFRKEGQNVTLSCEQNLNHDAMYWYRQDPGQGLRLIYYSQIVNDFQKGDIAEGYSVSREKKESFPLTVTSAQKNPTAFYLCASRPSATSTDTQYFGPGTRLTVL.

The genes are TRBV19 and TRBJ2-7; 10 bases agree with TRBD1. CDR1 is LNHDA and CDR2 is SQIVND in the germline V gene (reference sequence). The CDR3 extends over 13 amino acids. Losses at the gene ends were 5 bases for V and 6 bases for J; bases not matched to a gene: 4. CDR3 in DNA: TGTGCCAGTAGTGGGACAGGGGTCTCCGAGCAGTACTTC. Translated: CASSGTGVSEQYF. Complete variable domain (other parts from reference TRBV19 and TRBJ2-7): DGGITQSPKYLFRKEGQNVTLSCEQNLNHDAMYWYRQDPGQGLRLIYYSQIVNDFQKGDIAEGYSVSREKKESFPLTVTSAQKNPTAFYLCASSGTGVSEQYFGPGTRLTVT.

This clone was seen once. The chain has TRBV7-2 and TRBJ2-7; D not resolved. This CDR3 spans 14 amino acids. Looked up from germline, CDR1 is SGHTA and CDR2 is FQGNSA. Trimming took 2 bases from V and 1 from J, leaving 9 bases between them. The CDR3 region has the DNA TGTGCCAGCAGCTTACTTCGGCGGTCCTACGAGCAGTACTTC. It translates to CASSLLRRSYEQYF.

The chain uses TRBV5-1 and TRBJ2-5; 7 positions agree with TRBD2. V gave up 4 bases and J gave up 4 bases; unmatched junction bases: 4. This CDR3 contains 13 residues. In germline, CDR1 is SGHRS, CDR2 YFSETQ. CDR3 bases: TGCGCCAGCAGCGGGGGAGGGCGAGAGACCCAGTACTTC. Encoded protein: CASSGGGRETQYF.

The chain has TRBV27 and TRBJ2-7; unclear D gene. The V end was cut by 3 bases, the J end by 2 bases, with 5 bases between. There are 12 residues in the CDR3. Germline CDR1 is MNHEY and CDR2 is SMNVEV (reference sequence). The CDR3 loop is CASSFDPYEQYF. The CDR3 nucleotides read TGTGCCAGCAGTTTTGACCCCTACGAGCAGTACTTC.

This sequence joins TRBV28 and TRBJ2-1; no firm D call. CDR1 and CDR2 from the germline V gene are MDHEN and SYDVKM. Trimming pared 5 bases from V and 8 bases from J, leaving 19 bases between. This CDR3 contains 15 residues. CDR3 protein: CASSPPAGLEDEQFF. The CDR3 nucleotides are TGTGCCAGCAGTCCGCCCGCCGGGCTAGAAGATGAGCAGTTCTTC.

The CDR3 is CASSFLAGEGYEQYF. The CDR3 DNA follows: TGCGCCAGCAGCTTTCTAGCGGGAGAGGGATACGAGCAGTACTTC. The chain joins TRBV5-1 to TRBJ2-7; 10 bases line up with TRBD2. This CDR3 comprises 15 residues. CDR1 SGHRS and CDR2 YFSETQ come from the germline V gene. The V segment lost 2 bases and the J segment 4 bases; nucleotides outside the gene matches: 6.

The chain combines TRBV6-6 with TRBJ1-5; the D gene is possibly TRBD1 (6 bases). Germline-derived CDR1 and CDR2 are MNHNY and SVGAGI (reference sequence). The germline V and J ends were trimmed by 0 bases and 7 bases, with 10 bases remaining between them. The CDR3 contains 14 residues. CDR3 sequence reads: CASSYSGGGQPQHF. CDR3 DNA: TGTGCCAGCAGTTACTCGGGGGGCGGACAGCCCCAGCATTTT.

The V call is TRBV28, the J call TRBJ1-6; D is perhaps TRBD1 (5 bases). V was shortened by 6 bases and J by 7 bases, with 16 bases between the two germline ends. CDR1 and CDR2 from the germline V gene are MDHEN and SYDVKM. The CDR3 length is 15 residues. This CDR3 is CASRSPGRENSPLHF. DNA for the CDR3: TGTGCCAGCAGGTCGCCGGGACGGGAGAATTCACCCCTCCACTTT. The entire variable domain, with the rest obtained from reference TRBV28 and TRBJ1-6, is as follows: DVKVTQSSRYLVKRTGEKVFLECVQDMDHENMFWYRQDPGLGLRLIYFSYDVKMKEKGDIPEGYSVSREKKERFSLILESASTNQTSMYLCASRSPGRENSPLHFGNGTRLTVT.

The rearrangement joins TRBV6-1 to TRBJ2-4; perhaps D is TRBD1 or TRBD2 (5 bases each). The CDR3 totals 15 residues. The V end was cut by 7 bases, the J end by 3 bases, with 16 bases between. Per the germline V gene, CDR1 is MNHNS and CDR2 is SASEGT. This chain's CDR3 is CASTQLGVSKNIQYF. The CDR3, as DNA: TGTGCCAGCACCCAACTAGGGGTGAGCAAAAACATTCAGTACTTC.

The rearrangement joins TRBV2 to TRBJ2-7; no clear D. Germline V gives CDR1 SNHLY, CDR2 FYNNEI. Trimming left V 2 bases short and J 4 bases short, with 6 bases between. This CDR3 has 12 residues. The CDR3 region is CASSEKEYEQYF. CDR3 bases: TGTGCCAGCAGTGAAAAGGAATACGAGCAGTACTTC.

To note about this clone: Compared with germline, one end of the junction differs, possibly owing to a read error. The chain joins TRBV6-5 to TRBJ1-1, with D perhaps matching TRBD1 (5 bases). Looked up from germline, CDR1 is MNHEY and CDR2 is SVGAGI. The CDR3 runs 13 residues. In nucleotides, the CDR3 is TGTGCCAGCAGTGCCCGGGACCACACTAAAGCTTTCTTT. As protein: CASSARDHTKAFF.

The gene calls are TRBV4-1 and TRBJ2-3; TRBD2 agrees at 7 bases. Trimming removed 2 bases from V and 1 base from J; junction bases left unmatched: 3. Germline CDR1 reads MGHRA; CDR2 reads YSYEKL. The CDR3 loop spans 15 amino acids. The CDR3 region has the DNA TGCGCCAGCAGCCAACCTAGCGGACGCACAGATACGCAGTATTTT. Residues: CASSQPSGRTDTQYF.